These 21 T cell receptor beta chains were all obtained from the same sample, sequenced in a study of blood T cell repertoires in COVID-19. TCRdb keeps only in-frame clones here, not all; method: immunoSEQ multiplex PCR. Of about 140,000 clones detected, over 60% appear once; the ten largest clones hold over 4%. Sequencing used peripheral blood. These receptors were collected from a woman aged 80 or older with active or convalescent COVID-19.

This clone was seen a handful of times. The chain combines TRBV12-1 with TRBJ1-5; the DNA was not compared with TRBD1, the D call given in the table. TRBV12-1 is a listed pseudogene. This CDR3 comprises 14 residues. CDR3 amino acids: CASSLGTGAQPQHF. The CDR3 DNA reads TGTGCCAGCAGCTTAGGGACAGGGGCCCAGCCCCAGCATTTT.

This clone was seen just once. The chain carries TRBV4-1 and TRBJ2-5; 11 bases line up with TRBD2. The germline V gene encodes CDR1 MGHRA and CDR2 YSYEKL. This CDR3 comprises 17 residues. Germline trimming cut 0 bases from V and 1 base from J; bases unmatched to any gene: 4. The CDR3 protein is CASSQDRTSGGQETQYF. The CDR3 DNA reads as TGCGCCAGCAGCCAAGATCGTACTAGCGGGGGCCAAGAGACCCAGTACTTC.

There are a few counts of this clone. The chain combines TRBV9 with TRBJ2-7, with D possibly being TRBD2 (6 bases). The length of the CDR3 is 15 residues. Germline V gene data show CDR1 as SGDLS and CDR2 as YYNGEE. The V end lost 4 bases, the J end lost 0 bases, and 14 bases lay between the germline ends. The CDR3 DNA sequence: TGTGCCAGCAGCACACACGGGGGTCCCTCCTACGAGCAGTACTTC. It encodes CASSTHGGPSYEQYF.

V usage is TRBV20-1 and J usage is TRBJ2-5, with D perhaps matching TRBD1 (7 bases). CDR1 is DFQATT and CDR2 is SNEGSKA in the germline V gene (reference sequence). The CDR3 runs to 15 residues. With 3 bases removed from V and 5 bases from J, the gap between germline ends came to 19 bases. The CDR3 DNA follows: TGCAGTGCTAGTCAGGGGGGATCACTAGGGGAGACCCAGTACTTC. This codes for CSASQGGSLGETQYF.

The CDR3 sequence is CASSLWQSTDTQYF. Here the CDR3 DNA reads TGCGCCAGCAGCTTGTGGCAGAGCACAGATACGCAGTATTTT. This chain connects TRBV5-1 to TRBJ2-3; D ambiguous. The CDR3 sequence is 14 residues long. V was clipped by 1 base and J by 0 bases, with 6 bases between them. Germline V gives CDR1 SGHRS, CDR2 YFSETQ.

The V and J genes are TRBV5-1 and TRBJ1-1, with 9 bases aligning to TRBD1. CDR1 and CDR2 from the germline V gene are SGHRS and YFSETQ. There are 13 residues in the CDR3. Trimming took 4 bases from V and 5 from J; bases not matched to a gene: 3. The CDR3 sequence: CASSEGQGTEAFF. The CDR3 DNA reads TGCGCCAGCAGCGAAGGACAGGGGACTGAAGCTTTCTTT.

The V call is TRBV19, the J call TRBJ2-1; tentatively, D is TRBD2 (5 bases). This CDR3 has 14 residues. Trimming stripped 10 bases from V and 0 bases from J, with 13 bases between. Germline CDR1 LNHDA, CDR2 SQIVND (reference sequence). The DNA for the CDR3 is TGTGCCACTCGGGGATTGGGCTCCTACAATGAGCAGTTCTTC. Residues: CATRGLGSYNEQFF. Together with reference TRBV19 and TRBJ2-1, the CDR3 gives the full variable domain: DGGITQSPKYLFRKEGQNVTLSCEQNLNHDAMYWYRQDPGQGLRLIYYSQIVNDFQKGDIAEGYSVSREKKESFPLTVTSAQKNPTAFYLCATRGLGSYNEQFFGPGTRLTVL.

The chain employs TRBV4-3 and TRBJ1-6, with TRBD1 as a possible D gene (6 bases). Germline V gene data show CDR1 as LGHNA and CDR2 as YSLEER. The V and J ends lost 2 bases and 10 bases respectively, with 15 bases between them. The CDR3 consists of 15 residues. The CDR3 DNA sequence: TGCGCCAGCAGCCAATCCGACAGGATTCGGTCACCCCTCCACTTT. It codes for CASSQSDRIRSPLHF.

The V gene is TRBV27, the J gene TRBJ2-5; TRBD2 matches 7 bases. The V and J ends lost 6 bases and 5 bases, in that order; junction bases with no gene match: 9. Germline loops: CDR1 MNHEY, CDR2 SMNVEV (reference sequence). The CDR3 is 14 amino acids. The CDR3, as DNA: TGTGCCAGCAGCCGGGGACTATTTTCGGAGACCCAGTACTTC. This sequence encodes CASSRGLFSETQYF.

This clone was seen more than once but under ten times. The gene calls are TRBV6-1 and TRBJ1-1; TRBD1 agrees at 8 bases. The germline CDR1 and CDR2 sequences are MNHNS and SASEGT. Unmatched junction bases numbered 7, after V lost 3 bases and J lost 10 bases. There are 13 residues in the CDR3. The CDR3 region is CASSDYGQGRAFF. CDR3 sequence (DNA): TGTGCCAGCAGTGATTACGGACAGGGACGAGCTTTCTTT.

J is TRBJ2-1 and V is TRBV5-1; 10 nucleotides agree with TRBD1. Germline V gene lookup returns CDR1 SGHRS and CDR2 YFSETQ. The CDR3 totals 14 residues. The V and J ends lost 6 bases and 3 bases, in that order; junction bases with no gene match: 3. CDR3 DNA sequence: TGCGCCAGCACCGGACAGGGGGGCTACAATGAGCAGTTCTTC. Translated: CASTGQGGYNEQFF.

The rearrangement uses TRBV7-2 and TRBJ2-3; D ambiguous. Trimming left V 0 bases short and J 2 bases short, with 15 bases between. CDR3 length: 17 amino acids. In germline, CDR1 is SGHTA, CDR2 FQGNSA. The CDR3 sequence: CASSLAMAARNTDTQYF. The CDR3 DNA follows: TGTGCCAGCAGCTTAGCTATGGCGGCTCGAAACACAGATACGCAGTATTTT.

V and J are TRBV5-4 and TRBJ2-6, with unresolved D. The germline V and J ends were trimmed by 9 bases and 4 bases, with 20 bases remaining between them. CDR3 size: 16 residues. Germline V gene sequence: CDR1 SGHNT, CDR2 YYREEE (reference sequence). The CDR3 here is CATSSGVFAGANVLTF. The DNA for the CDR3 is TGTGCCACATCCTCCGGAGTCTTTGCCGGGGCCAACGTCCTGACTTTC.

The chain links TRBV6-2 or TRBV6-3 to TRBJ2-3; TRBD2 matches at 11 bases. Germline assignment: CDR1 MNHEY and CDR2 SVGEGT. This CDR3 has 19 amino acids. J lost 2 bases, V lost 5 bases, and 15 bases had no gene match. Here the CDR3 reads CASSPQEMLAGGSTDTQYF. CDR3 sequence (DNA): TGTGCCAGCAGTCCCCAAGAGATGCTAGCGGGGGGCTCCACAGATACGCAGTATTTT.

The chain links TRBV5-1 to TRBJ2-7; D not certain. The CDR3 contains 14 residues. Looked up from germline, CDR1 is SGHRS and CDR2 is YFSETQ. Trimming took 0 bases from V and 2 from J, leaving 9 bases between them. The CDR3 loop reads CASSLEPSTYEQYF. CDR3 in DNA: TGCGCCAGCAGCTTGGAGCCAAGCACCTACGAGCAGTACTTC.

CDR3 sequence: CASSPAHSSGGSYEQYF. CDR3 DNA: TGTGCCAGCAGTCCCGCTCATTCTAGCGGGGGGTCCTACGAGCAGTACTTC. The rearrangement uses TRBV3-1 (or the pseudogene TRBV3-2) and TRBJ2-7; 11 bases are a match to TRBD2. CDR1 and CDR2 from the germline V gene are LGHDT and YNNKEL (reference sequence). CDR3 size: 17 residues. Unmatched junction bases numbered 11, after V lost 6 bases and J lost 1 base.

The chain links TRBV28 to TRBJ1-5, with D perhaps TRBD1 (6 bases). V was shortened by 5 bases and J by 5 bases, with 19 bases between the two germline ends. This CDR3 region has 16 residues. The germline V gene encodes CDR1 MDHEN and CDR2 SYDVKM. CDR3 protein: CASSTALAGEYQPQHF. The DNA of the CDR3 is TGTGCCAGCAGTACAGCTCTGGCAGGGGAGTATCAGCCCCAGCATTTT.

This sequence joins TRBV2 and TRBJ1-2; 9 nucleotides align to TRBD1. CDR3 length: 12 amino acids. V gave up 11 bases and J gave up 2 bases; unmatched junction bases: 3. Germline CDR1 reads SNHLY; CDR2 reads FYNNEI. Here the CDR3 DNA reads TGTGCCGCCGGGACAGGGAACTATGGCTACACCTTC. Translation: CAAGTGNYGYTF.

The CDR3 nucleotides are TGCAGTGCTAGTCTAGCGGGGGGGACGACCTACGGAGAGACCCAGTACTTC. Translated, it gives CSASLAGGTTYGETQYF. This chain uses TRBV20-1 with TRBJ2-5; 12 nucleotides line up with TRBD2. In germline, CDR1 is DFQATT, CDR2 SNEGSKA (reference sequence). J gave up 4 bases and V 3 bases, and 12 bases lay outside the gene matches. The CDR3 is 17 residues long.

This clone came up a few times. V gene TRBV7-8 combines with J gene TRBJ1-4; D gene uncertain. V was pared by 2 bases and J by 4 bases, with 8 bases between. The CDR3 covers 14 residues. CDR1 and CDR2 from the germline V gene are SGHVS and FQNEAQ. In DNA form, the CDR3 reads TGTGCCAGCAGCTTAAGCGAGAATAATGAAAAACTGTTTTTT. Protein: CASSLSENNEKLFF.

The chain has TRBV28 and TRBJ1-2; TRBD1 is a possible D gene (6 bases). Germline V gives CDR1 MDHEN, CDR2 SYDVKM. Trimming cost V 3 bases and J 7 bases, with 9 bases left between them. The CDR3 spans 12 residues. The DNA for the CDR3 is TGTGCCAGCAGTTTCAGAGGGGGTGGCTACACCTTC. Translation: CASSFRGGGYTF.